These 28 T cell receptor beta chains came from one sample sequenced in a study of T cells in Graves' hyperthyroidism and ophthalmopathy. The investigators amplified TCR beta CDR3 regions from RNA transcripts. The HTBI set primed first-round TCR CDR3 RT-PCR. TCRdb re-analysed the multiplex PCR reads in MiXCR, keeping a single row per CDR3 protein. The sample yields fewer than 900,000 distinct CDR3 sequences, roughly 17% seen once. Sample: blood. Source of these receptors: a man aged 18 to 30 with Graves' hyperthyroidism.

This clonotype has just a few counts. The chain joins TRBV29-1 to TRBJ2-7; the D gene is possibly TRBD2 (5 bases). Deletions cut 4 bases from V and 2 bases from J, with 15 bases between. CDR1 is SQVTM, CDR2 ANQGSEA, per germline. CDR3 length: 14 amino acids. CDR3 region: CSVAQGRRAYEQYF. In nucleotides, the CDR3 is TGCAGCGTTGCGCAAGGACGGCGGGCCTACGAGCAGTACTTC.

The chain employs TRBV2 and TRBJ2-1, with 10 nucleotides matching TRBD2. This CDR3 spans 15 amino acids. V lost 2 bases and J lost 8; bases outside the gene matches: 6. Germline V gene sequence: CDR1 SNHLY, CDR2 FYNNEI. The CDR3 reads CASSEWLAGADEQFF. Here the CDR3 DNA reads TGTGCCAGCAGTGAATGGCTAGCGGGAGCCGATGAGCAGTTCTTC.

This clonotype occurred many times. The chain couples TRBV20-1 to TRBJ2-7, with 9 bases aligning to TRBD2. CDR1 is DFQATT and CDR2 is SNEGSKA in the germline V gene (reference sequence). There are 15 residues in the CDR3. V lost 0 bases and J lost 8; bases outside the gene matches: 11. The CDR3 DNA is TGCAGTGCTAGAGATCCGGGTAGCGGGGGTCCGCAGCAGTACTTC. Translating it yields CSARDPGSGGPQQYF.

This clonotype was seen ten or more times. The V call is TRBV2, the J call TRBJ2-5, with TRBD2 identical over 10 bases. Trimming cost V 8 bases and J 4 bases; bases outside gene matches: 4. This CDR3 has 13 residues. Per germline, CDR1 SNHLY and CDR2 FYNNEI. The CDR3 reads CASQREGRETQYF. CDR3 DNA sequence: TGTGCCAGCCAGCGGGAGGGCCGAGAGACCCAGTACTTC.

In regard to this clonotype: Lacking the conserved final phenylalanine or tryptophan, this CDR3 likely reflects a read error. This chain links TRBV29-1 with TRBJ2-7, with 7 bases aligning to TRBD1. The germline V gene has CDR1 SQVTM and CDR2 ANQGSEA. J was trimmed by 2 bases and V by 4 bases; bases with no gene match: 11. The CDR3 loop spans 15 amino acids. CDR3 sequence (DNA): TGCAGCGTTGCCTTAGCTTGGGACAGAACCTACGAGCAGTACTTA. Protein: CSVALAWDRTYEQYL.

The sample holds many counts of this clonotype. The V gene is TRBV28, the J gene TRBJ2-7, with TRBD2 matching 7 bases. J gave up 4 bases and V 4 bases, and 10 bases lay outside the gene matches. Germline loops: CDR1 MDHEN, CDR2 SYDVKM. The CDR3 runs to 15 residues. CDR3 protein: CASSWSGVGGYEQYF. The CDR3 DNA is TGTGCCAGCAGTTGGAGCGGTGTGGGAGGGTACGAGCAGTACTTC.

This clonotype showed up many times. The chain carries TRBV7-9 and TRBJ2-7; TRBD2 aligns across 9 bases. The CDR3 runs 16 residues. V gave up 5 bases and J gave up 4 bases; unmatched junction bases: 12. CDR1 and CDR2 (germline): SEHNR, FQNEAQ (reference sequence). CDR3 loop: CASSPRGSGRPYEQYF. The CDR3 DNA sequence: TGTGCCAGCAGCCCCCGGGGTAGCGGGAGACCTTACGAGCAGTACTTC.

The chain employs TRBV7-2 and TRBJ2-2, with TRBD2 identical over 9 bases. CDR1 and CDR2 (germline): SGHTA, FQGNSA. With V trimmed by 5 bases and J by 3 bases, 7 bases remained unmatched. The length of the CDR3 is 16 residues. Here the CDR3 reads CASSAQAGGYTGELFF. The CDR3 bases are TGTGCCAGCAGCGCCCAAGCGGGAGGTTACACCGGGGAGCTGTTTTTT.

V is TRBV27 and J is TRBJ2-7; D remains unclear. Germline V gene lookup returns CDR1 MNHEY and CDR2 SMNVEV (reference sequence). The V end was cut by 3 bases, the J end by 5 bases, with 17 bases between. The CDR3 is 15 amino acids. The chain's CDR3 is CASSLTGPLSDEQYF. CDR3 nucleotides: TGTGCCAGCAGTTTGACCGGGCCCTTGAGCGACGAGCAGTACTTC.

This clonotype was counted ten times or more. The V and J genes are TRBV14 and TRBJ2-4; D is unclear. Looked up from germline, CDR1 is SGHDN and CDR2 is FVKESK. The CDR3 sequence is 15 residues long. Trimming took off 3 bases at V and 0 bases at J, with 9 bases between the two ends. The CDR3 here is CASSQGRLAKNIQYF. The CDR3 DNA reads TGTGCCAGCAGCCAGGGCAGGCTAGCCAAAAACATTCAGTACTTC.

This clonotype was counted ten times or more. V gene TRBV18 combines with J gene TRBJ1-1; no clear D. The V end lost 2 bases, the J end lost 1 base, and 8 bases lay between the germline ends. The CDR3 sequence is 14 residues long. Germline loops: CDR1 KGHSH, CDR2 LQKENI. DNA for the CDR3: TGTGCCAGCTCACCAAGCTACGGGAACACTGAAGCTTTCTTT. It yields the protein CASSPSYGNTEAFF.

This clonotype was picked up many times. V usage is TRBV28 and J usage is TRBJ1-5, with D possibly TRBD1 on 5 matching bases. Germline lookup yields CDR1 MDHEN and CDR2 SYDVKM. Trimming left V 6 bases short and J 1 base short, with 22 bases between. CDR3 length: 18 amino acids. The DNA for the CDR3 is TGTGCCAGCAGCCCAGACATTCGTAAGGGGCCGAGCAATCAGCCCCAGCATTTT. Residues: CASSPDIRKGPSNQPQHF.

This clonotype turned up a few times. V gene TRBV6-1 combines with J gene TRBJ2-7, with 7 bases that match TRBD2. J gave up 6 bases and V 10 bases, and 9 bases lay outside the gene matches. This CDR3 contains 12 residues. Germline V CDR1 and CDR2: MNHNS, SASEGT. The CDR3 bases are TGTGCCACCCGGGGGGACGGAGGCGAGCAGTACTTC. This codes for CATRGDGGEQYF.

The chain carries TRBV4-1 and TRBJ2-7; tentative D call: TRBD2 (6 bases). Per germline, CDR1 MGHRA and CDR2 YSYEKL. Trimming removed 4 bases from V and 4 bases from J, with 14 bases in between. There are 14 residues in the CDR3. CDR3 loop: CASSLAGSGYEQYF. For the CDR3, the DNA is TGCGCCAGCAGCCTTGCCGGGAGCGGGTACGAGCAGTACTTC.

This chain uses TRBV30 with TRBJ2-7, with 12 bases lining up with TRBD1. With 5 bases clipped from V and 3 bases from J, the junction kept 5 bases outside the gene matches. The CDR3 runs to 14 residues. Per germline, CDR1 GTSNPN and CDR2 SVGIG (reference sequence). The CDR3 is CAWGGQGAFYEQYF. The CDR3 coding sequence is TGTGCCTGGGGGGGACAGGGGGCATTCTACGAGCAGTACTTC. The variable domain in full, with the rest retrieved from reference TRBV30 and TRBJ2-7, is SQTIHQWPATLVQPVGSPLSLECTVEGTSNPNLYWYRQAAGRGLQLLFYSVGIGQISSEVPQNLSASRPQDRQFILSSKKLLLSDSGFYLCAWGGQGAFYEQYFGPGTRLTVT.

This clonotype has ten or more counts. The chain employs TRBV7-9 and TRBJ2-5; D not resolved. Deletions cut 11 bases from V and 4 bases from J, with 17 bases between. Germline values: CDR1 SEHNR, CDR2 FQNEAQ (reference sequence). The CDR3 loop spans 13 amino acids. In DNA form, the CDR3 reads TGTGCCCACACCCCCAAGGCCGGAGAGACCCAGTACTTC. Its protein is CAHTPKAGETQYF.

The chain uses TRBV5-1 and TRBJ2-5; D perhaps matches TRBD2 (6 bases). Between the trimmed V and J ends, which lost 3 bases and 3 bases, there was a span of 12 bases. The CDR3 spans 14 residues. The V gene's germline CDR1 is SGHRS and CDR2 YFSETQ. The CDR3 DNA reads as TGCGCCAGCAGCTCCGGGACTTCGAAAGAGACCCAGTACTTC. Translation: CASSSGTSKETQYF.

The chain is built from TRBV13 and TRBJ2-7, with 8 bases lining up with TRBD2. CDR3 length equals 18 residues. Per germline, CDR1 PRHDT and CDR2 FYEKMQ (reference sequence). Unmatched junction bases numbered 22, after V lost 5 bases and J lost 7 bases. CDR3 sequence reads: CASSVDRRVRAGAGEQYF. As DNA, the CDR3 is TGTGCCAGCAGCGTAGACCGTAGGGTACGAGCGGGAGCGGGAGAGCAGTACTTC.

The J gene is TRBJ2-2, the V gene TRBV24-1; 12 bases agree with TRBD1. The J segment lost 6 bases and the V segment lost 3 bases, leaving 4 bases of the junction unmatched. Germline V CDR1 and CDR2: KGHDR, SFDVKD. The CDR3 contains 16 residues. The CDR3 nucleotides are TGTGCCACCAGTGATGGGGACAGGGGGCTAGCCGGGGAGCTGTTTTTT. This encodes CATSDGDRGLAGELFF.

This clonotype was observed at least ten times. This chain links TRBV20-1 with TRBJ1-1; TRBD1 matches 7 bases. Germline V gene sequence: CDR1 DFQATT, CDR2 SNEGSKA (reference sequence). The CDR3 covers 14 residues. V gave up 2 bases and J gave up 3 bases; unmatched junction bases: 6. The chain's CDR3 is CSARMTTGDTEAFF. The DNA of the CDR3 is TGCAGTGCTAGAATGACAACAGGGGACACTGAAGCTTTCTTT.

This clonotype was detected only a few times. The rearrangement links TRBV24-1 to TRBJ1-3, with D possibly being TRBD1 (5 bases). The CDR3 is made up of 15 amino acids. Germline V gene data show CDR1 as KGHDR and CDR2 as SFDVKD. V was cut by 2 bases and J by 1 base, with 8 bases left in between. CDR3 in DNA: TGTGCCACCAGTGATTCGGCAGGGTCTGGAAACACCATATATTTT. This translates into CATSDSAGSGNTIYF.

V and J are TRBV4-3 and TRBJ2-1; 9 nucleotides match TRBD2. Germline V gives CDR1 LGHNA, CDR2 YSLEER. The length of the CDR3 is 18 residues. Trimming removed 4 bases from V and 6 bases from J; junction bases left unmatched: 16. CDR3 in DNA: TGCGCCAGCAGCCCCAAGGGATCGTGGCGGGAGGGGGGCAATGAGCAGTTCTTC. Translated, it gives CASSPKGSWREGGNEQFF.

Only a few counts were recorded for this clonotype. J is TRBJ2-3 and V is TRBV29-1; 9 bases fit TRBD2. The length of the CDR3 is 14 residues. V shed 4 bases and J 6 bases; nucleotides not matched to a gene: 8. Germline loops: CDR1 SQVTM, CDR2 ANQGSEA. This CDR3 is CSVAVAGALDTQYF. CDR3 coding DNA: TGCAGCGTTGCGGTAGCGGGAGCTTTGGATACGCAGTATTTT.

The rearrangement links TRBV7-9 to TRBJ2-1; 11 bases agree with TRBD2. From germline, CDR1 is SEHNR and CDR2 FQNEAQ (reference sequence). The CDR3 spans 15 residues. Losses at the gene ends were 5 bases for V and 10 bases for J; bases not matched to a gene: 10. In DNA, the CDR3 is TGTGCCAGCAGCACCCTAGCGGGAGGACCCCGCGAGCAGTTCTTC. Amino acid sequence: CASSTLAGGPREQFF.

The chain couples TRBV19 to TRBJ1-1; no clear D. The CDR3 consists of 12 residues. The V and J ends lost 7 bases and 9 bases respectively, with 15 bases between them. CDR1 is LNHDA, CDR2 SQIVND, per germline (reference sequence). The CDR3 is CASTPPPRQAFF. CDR3 DNA sequence: TGTGCCAGTACCCCCCCCCCCAGGCAAGCTTTCTTT.

The chain joins TRBV5-6 to TRBJ2-6, with D perhaps given as TRBD1 or TRBD2 (5 bases each). Per germline, CDR1 SGHDT and CDR2 YYEEEE. The CDR3 consists of 15 residues. V lost 0 bases, J lost 3 bases, and 7 bases lay in between. The CDR3 DNA follows: TGTGCCAGCAGCTTGGTGGGGGTTGGGGCCAACGTCCTGACTTTC. Translation: CASSLVGVGANVLTF.

This clonotype was picked up many times. The chain carries TRBV29-1 and TRBJ1-1; the D is unclear. V was trimmed by 0 bases and J by 0 bases, leaving 11 bases between them. This CDR3 has 15 amino acids. CDR1 SQVTM and CDR2 ANQGSEA come from the germline V gene. The CDR3 DNA is TGCAGCGTTGAAGATCCGGGCAGCTTGAACACTGAAGCTTTCTTT. Its translation is CSVEDPGSLNTEAFF.

This clonotype was counted at least ten times. The chain has TRBV28 and TRBJ1-1, with TRBD1 as a possible D gene (5 bases). V was trimmed by 2 bases and J by 1 base, leaving 11 bases between them. CDR3 length: 15 amino acids. Germline assignment: CDR1 MDHEN and CDR2 SYDVKM. DNA for the CDR3: TGTGCCAGCAGTTTAGAGGGGCGGGGGAACACTGAAGCTTTCTTT. It yields the protein CASSLEGRGNTEAFF.